This TCR beta chain emerged from a study of T-cell memory formation after mild COVID-19. General study points: Mostly located in CM and EM were contracting CD4+ clones, with contracting CD8+ clones located in EMRA. Cross-reactive memory appears to have joined, as suggested by some responding clones showing up in pre-infection memory.

TCRalpha and TCRbeta libraries used 5'RACE with constant-segment primers and UMIs. TCRdb fed the 5' RACE reads into MiXCR, producing one record per CDR3 protein. Of under 450,000 distinct CDR3 sequences in the sample, about 20% were seen once. Regarding this clonotype: The antigen remains unidentified.

V lost 4 bases and J 1 base, leaving 7 bases between the germline ends. Germline assignment: CDR1 MNHNS and CDR2 SASEGT. This CDR3 spans 13 amino acids. V usage is TRBV6-1 and J usage is TRBJ2-5; D gene unclear. This receptor was identified in a man younger than 35 who had mild COVID-19 (a few samples of this study predate the infection). Cell type and time point are not known. The sample was PBMCs or a T cell subset sorted from them (not recorded which). The DNA of the CDR3 is TGTGCCAGCAGTGGGTCTGTCCAAGAGACCCAGTACTTC. The encoded protein is CASSGSVQETQYF.